Listed below are T cell receptor beta chains from one sample, sequenced in a study of cytomegalovirus exposure and HLA in healthy donors. Profiling relied on immunoSEQ multiplex PCR, and the TCRdb table lists in-frame clones only, not all of them. The sample lists about 160,000 clones; around four fifths were seen once. The sequencing sample was made of PBMCs. These receptors all come from a man aged 25-45 years in good health and CMV-seropositive. Each CDR3 is given with its conserved first and last residue. Each record gives: CDR3 DNA, CDR3 protein, V gene, J gene, D gene, CDR3 length. D genes are given only for firm matches.

cdr3_nt: TGTGCCAGCAGCCCAAGGACAGGGGCCTACGAGCAGTACTTC; cdr3_aa: CASSPRTGAYEQYF; v_call: TRBV7-2; j_call: TRBJ2-7; d_call: TRBD1; cdr3_length: 14
cdr3_nt: TGTGCCAGCAGTTACAGGGAGGGGATAGGCACTGAAGCTTTCTTT; cdr3_aa: CASSYREGIGTEAFF; v_call: TRBV6-5; j_call: TRBJ1-1; d_call: .; cdr3_length: 15
cdr3_nt: TGTGCTAGCGGATACTTGCGGGGGAGCACCGGGGAGCTGTTTTTT; cdr3_aa: CASGYLRGSTGELFF; v_call: TRBV7-7; j_call: TRBJ2-2; d_call: TRBD2; cdr3_length: 15
cdr3_nt: TGTGCCAGCAGCTTCCTAGCGGGGGGCTTCGATGAGCAGTTCTTC; cdr3_aa: CASSFLAGGFDEQFF; v_call: TRBV7-2; j_call: TRBJ2-1; d_call: TRBD2; cdr3_length: 15
cdr3_nt: TGTGCCAGCAGTGTACTTAACTACAATGAGCAGTTCTTC; cdr3_aa: CASSVLNYNEQFF; v_call: TRBV25-1; j_call: TRBJ2-1; d_call: .; cdr3_length: 13
cdr3_nt: TGTGCCAGCGAGTGGGACAGGGATCAGCCCCAGCATTTT; cdr3_aa: CASEWDRDQPQHF; v_call: TRBV2; j_call: TRBJ1-5; d_call: TRBD1; cdr3_length: 13
cdr3_nt: TGCGCCAGCAGTGAGTCGCCGGGGGGCGGCGAGCAGTACTTC; cdr3_aa: CASSESPGGGEQYF; v_call: TRBV10-1; j_call: TRBJ2-7; d_call: .; cdr3_length: 14
cdr3_nt: TGTGCCAGCAGCTTAGCGAGACAGGGGTACGAGCAGTACTTC; cdr3_aa: CASSLARQGYEQYF; v_call: TRBV7-2; j_call: TRBJ2-7; d_call: TRBD1; cdr3_length: 14
cdr3_nt: TGTGCCAGCGATGGGAGCTCCTACAATGAGCAGTTCTTC; cdr3_aa: CASDGSSYNEQFF; v_call: TRBV6-1; j_call: TRBJ2-1; d_call: .; cdr3_length: 13
cdr3_nt: TGCGCCAGCAGCTTGGCACAGCGGCGGACCGGGGAGCTGTTTTTT; cdr3_aa: CASSLAQRRTGELFF; v_call: TRBV5-1; j_call: TRBJ2-2; d_call: .; cdr3_length: 15